Listed below are T cell receptor beta chains from one sample, sequenced in a study of control samples from healthy donors and cancer patients. Measured with immunoSEQ multiplex PCR; TCRdb has only the in-frame clones, and not every one. Of tens of thousands of clones listed, more than 70% are singletons. Specimen: PBMCs. The receptors derive from a woman between 45 and 65 years old with head and neck cancer. The CDR3 runs from the conserved cysteine through the conserved F or W. The D gene is left open where the match is weak. Size is omitted from some rows. Given values are once, few, many or a class for expanded clones.

D: TRBD1; J: TRBJ1-2; size: NA; V: TRBV28; DNA: TGTGCCAGCAGTATCAGGGGGGAAGGCTACACCTTC; CDR3: CASSIRGEGYTF
D: TRBD1; J: TRBJ1-5; size: NA; V: TRBV6-2/TRBV6-3; DNA: TGTGCCAGCAGTTACTCTAACAGGGGGCGGAATCAGCCCCAGCATTTT; CDR3: CASSYSNRGRNQPQHF
D: NA; J: TRBJ2-2; size: once; V: TRBV4-2; DNA: TGTGCCAGCAGCCAAGATTCGAGGGGCGCGAACACCGGGGAGCTGTTTTTT; CDR3: CASSQDSRGANTGELFF
D: TRBD1; J: TRBJ1-2; size: NA; V: TRBV6-4; DNA: TGTGCCAGCATGAACCGGGCAGGGGGCGCGGGGTATGGCTACACCTTC; CDR3: CASMNRAGGAGYGYTF
D: NA; J: TRBJ2-3; size: NA; V: TRBV2; DNA: TGTGCCAGCCGCCCCGAGGGCACAGATACGCAGTATTTT; CDR3: CASRPEGTDTQYF
D: NA; J: TRBJ1-6; size: NA; V: TRBV19; DNA: TGTGCCAGTGGACAATCGGGGGGATGGGGATCCCTCCACTTT; CDR3: CASGQSGGWGSLHF
D: NA; J: TRBJ1-2; size: NA; V: TRBV5-6; DNA: TGTGCCAGCAGCTTGGGTGGCTTGGCCAACTATGGCTACACCTTC; CDR3: CASSLGGLANYGYTF
D: TRBD1; J: TRBJ1-1; size: NA; V: TRBV11-2; DNA: TGTGCCAGCAGCTTGTTAACCTTACAGGGGGCTCCTAATGAAGCTTTCTTT; CDR3: CASSLLTLQGAPNEAFF
D: TRBD1; J: TRBJ2-7; size: NA; V: TRBV30; DNA: TGTGCCTGGCTAAGGACAGGGAGATTCTACGAGCAGTACTTC; CDR3: CAWLRTGRFYEQYF
D: NA; J: TRBJ2-7; size: NA; V: TRBV6-2/TRBV6-3; DNA: TGTGCCAGCAGTTTAACGTACGAGCAGTACTTC; CDR3: CASSLTYEQYF
D: TRBD1; J: TRBJ1-1; size: once; V: TRBV6-2/TRBV6-3; DNA: TGTGCCAGCAGTGACAGGGAGAACACTGAAGCTTTCTTT; CDR3: CASSDRENTEAFF
D: NA; J: TRBJ2-3; size: few; V: TRBV9; DNA: TGTGCCAGCAGCGTAGGCGGGGGCTGGGGCACAGATACGCAGTATTTT; CDR3: CASSVGGGWGTDTQYF
D: NA; J: TRBJ2-1; size: NA; V: TRBV5-1; DNA: TGCGCCAGCAGCTCCCTCGGGCCCCACAATGAGCAGTTCTTC; CDR3: CASSSLGPHNEQFF
D: NA; J: TRBJ2-1; size: NA; V: TRBV19; DNA: TGTGCCAGTAGTATAAGAGGGAATCAGGACAATGAGCAGTTCTTC; CDR3: CASSIRGNQDNEQFF
D: NA; J: TRBJ1-2; size: NA; V: TRBV2; DNA: TGTGCCAGCAATGGCCCCGGGGGAAAACATGGCTACACCTTC; CDR3: CASNGPGGKHGYTF
D: NA; J: TRBJ2-3; size: NA; V: TRBV2; DNA: TGTGCCAGCGGGGTGCGGGGCGGGGCCACAGATACGCAGTATTTT; CDR3: CASGVRGGATDTQYF
D: TRBD1; J: TRBJ1-6; size: NA; V: TRBV6-2/TRBV6-3; DNA: TGTGCCAGCAGCAGCGACAGGGGGTCCTATAATTCACCCCTCCACTTT; CDR3: CASSSDRGSYNSPLHF
D: NA; J: TRBJ2-5; size: once; V: TRBV7-6; DNA: TGTGCCAGCAGCTTAGGGCGCGGGGCGTGGGAAGAGACCCAGTACTTC; CDR3: CASSLGRGAWEETQYF
D: NA; J: TRBJ2-7; size: NA; V: TRBV7-9; DNA: TGTGCCAGCAGCCCCACCGGCCCCTCCTACGAGCAGTACTTC; CDR3: CASSPTGPSYEQYF
D: TRBD2; J: TRBJ2-5; size: NA; V: TRBV7-7; DNA: TGTGCCAGCAGCTTAGGACTAGCGGGCCCGACGGAGACCCAGTACTTC; CDR3: CASSLGLAGPTETQYF